This TCR beta chain was recovered during a study of T cells expressing NK-cell markers. In the study overall: Seven of the eight sequenced donors were HCMV-seropositive; one was seronegative.

Each CDR3 protein gets one entry in TCRdb, which reprocessed the 5' RACE reads and gives no DNA. Its clone listing holds about 260,000 distinct CDR3 sequences. CDR1 and CDR2 (germline): DFQATT, SNEGSKA (reference sequence). There are 16 residues in the CDR3. With regard to this clonotype: Its antigen is not known.

Overall study findings and caveats: Similarly, these clonotypes led the CD3+CD56-NKG2C+ fraction as well in several donors.

The chain couples TRBV20-1 to TRBJ2-5; the D gene TCRdb calls, TRBD2, cannot be checked with no DNA. Material for sequencing was blood T cells: a sorted CD56 or NKG2C T cell subset, CD4+ or CD8+ T cells, or bulk PBMC T cells (not recorded which). The receptor was isolated from a man aged 18 to 35 in good health. CDR3 residues: CSARDPWLAGMETQYF.